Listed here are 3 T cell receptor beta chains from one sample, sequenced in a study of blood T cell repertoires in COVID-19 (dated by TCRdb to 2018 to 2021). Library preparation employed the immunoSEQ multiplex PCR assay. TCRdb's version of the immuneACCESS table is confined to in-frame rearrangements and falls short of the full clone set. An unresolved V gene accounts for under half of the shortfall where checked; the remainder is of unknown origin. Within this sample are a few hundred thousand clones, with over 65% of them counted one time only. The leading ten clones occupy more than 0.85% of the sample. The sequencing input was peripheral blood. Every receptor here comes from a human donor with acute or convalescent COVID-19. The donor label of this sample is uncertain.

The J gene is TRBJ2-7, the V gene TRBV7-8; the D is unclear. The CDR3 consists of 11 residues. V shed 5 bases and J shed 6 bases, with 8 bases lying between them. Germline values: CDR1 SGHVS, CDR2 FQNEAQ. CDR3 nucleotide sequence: TGTGCCAGCAGCCCCCAGGCCGAGCAGTACTTC. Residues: CASSPQAEQYF.

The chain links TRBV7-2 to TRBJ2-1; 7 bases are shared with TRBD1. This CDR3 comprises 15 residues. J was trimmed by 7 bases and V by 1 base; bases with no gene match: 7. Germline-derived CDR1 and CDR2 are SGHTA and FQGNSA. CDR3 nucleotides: TGTGCCAGCAGCTTAGTCAGGACAGGCCCGAATGAGCAGTTCTTC. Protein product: CASSLVRTGPNEQFF.

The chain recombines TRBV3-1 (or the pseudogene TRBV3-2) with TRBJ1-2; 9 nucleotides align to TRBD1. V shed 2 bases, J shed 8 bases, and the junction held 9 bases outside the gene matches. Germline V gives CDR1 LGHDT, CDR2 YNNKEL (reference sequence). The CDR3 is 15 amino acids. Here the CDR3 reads CASSQHWDRAFGYTF. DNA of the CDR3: TGTGCCAGCAGCCAACACTGGGACAGGGCCTTCGGCTACACCTTC.